The 27 T cell receptor beta chains below were found in one sample sequenced in a study of cytomegalovirus exposure and HLA in healthy donors. The PCR was carried out with 60 Vbeta primers and 13 Jbeta primers. Using immunoSEQ multiplex PCR, the repertoire was profiled, and TCRdb retains in-frame clones only, with some absent. Among some 180,000 clones, 82% were seen once, and the ten largest hold 1.5%. The specimen was PBMCs. These receptors all come from a man in his forties or fifties in good health and CMV-seronegative.

In this sample, this clone turned up once. This chain joins TRBV18 and TRBJ1-3; 7 bases line up with TRBD1. The length of the CDR3 is 19 residues. Trimming took 1 base from V and 2 from J; bases not matched to a gene: 14. Germline V gives CDR1 KGHSH, CDR2 LQKENI. The CDR3 loop reads CASSPLLTTGTQAGNTIYF. The CDR3 bases are TGTGCCAGCTCACCACTACTCACGACAGGGACACAAGCTGGAAACACCATATATTTT. Full variable domain (outside the CDR3, taken from reference TRBV18 and TRBJ1-3): NAGVMQNPRHLVRRRGQEARLRCSPMKGHSHVYWYRQLPEEGLKFMVYLQKENIIDESGMPKERFSAEFPKEGPSILRIQQVVRGDSAAYFCASSPLLTTGTQAGNTIYFGEGSWLTVV.

This clone was counted once. J is TRBJ2-7 and V is TRBV4-1; 8 bases agree with TRBD1. V trimming: 2 bases; J trimming: 4 bases; junction bases outside the gene matches: 7. Germline loops: CDR1 MGHRA, CDR2 YSYEKL. The CDR3 covers 15 residues. The DNA for the CDR3 is TGCGCCAGCAGCCAAAGCAGGGGGCTGAGATACGAGCAGTACTTC. Encoded protein: CASSQSRGLRYEQYF.

This sequence joins TRBV30 and TRBJ2-1, with TRBD2 matching over 8 bases. This CDR3 spans 14 amino acids. After removal of 2 bases from V and 9 bases from J, the junction contained 9 bases not matched to a gene. Germline V gene lookup returns CDR1 GTSNPN and CDR2 SVGIG (reference sequence). The CDR3 reads CAWSLAGRASEQFF. CDR3 bases: TGTGCCTGGAGTCTAGCGGGCCGTGCCAGTGAGCAGTTCTTC.

The rearrangement links TRBV5-1 to TRBJ2-1; 9 nucleotides agree with TRBD1. The CDR3 is 15 residues long. V shed 6 bases and J 5 bases; nucleotides not matched to a gene: 9. Germline V gene data show CDR1 as SGHRS and CDR2 as YFSETQ. CDR3 DNA sequence: TGCGCCAGCAATACCGGGACAGGGTACGACAATGAGCAGTTCTTC. This encodes CASNTGTGYDNEQFF.

In this sample, this clone turned up once. This chain connects TRBV2 to TRBJ2-7; a possible D gene is TRBD2 (6 bases). Germline V CDR1 and CDR2: SNHLY, FYNNEI. The CDR3 is made up of 16 amino acids. V lost 8 bases, J lost 3 bases, and 23 bases lay in between. CDR3 residues: CASLARSGGVRYEQYF. For the CDR3, the DNA is TGTGCCAGCCTAGCACGCTCGGGCGGGGTCCGCTACGAGCAGTACTTC.

This chain links TRBV5-1 with TRBJ2-2; TRBD1 is a possible D gene (6 bases). CDR1 SGHRS and CDR2 YFSETQ come from the germline V gene. This CDR3 has 14 amino acids. V was pared by 0 bases and J by 6 bases, with 9 bases between. CDR3 amino acids: CASSLEQGSGELFF. DNA for the CDR3: TGCGCCAGCAGCTTGGAGCAGGGGTCCGGGGAGCTGTTTTTT.

The J gene is TRBJ2-1, the V gene TRBV28, with 10 bases fitting TRBD2. The CDR3 is made up of 14 amino acids. The V and J ends lost 8 bases and 3 bases, in that order; junction bases with no gene match: 4. Per the germline V gene, CDR1 is MDHEN and CDR2 is SYDVKM. In DNA, the CDR3 is TGTGCCAGCGGCACTAGCGGGATCTACAATGAGCAGTTCTTC. Protein: CASGTSGIYNEQFF.

V and J are TRBV4-3 and TRBJ2-7, with 11 bases identical to TRBD2. The trim removed 1 base at V and 0 bases at J, leaving 8 bases unmatched. The CDR3 is 18 amino acids. The germline gives CDR1 LGHNA, CDR2 YSLEER. The chain's CDR3 is CASSQGRPGTSGSYEQYF. Here the CDR3 DNA reads TGCGCCAGCAGCCAAGGAAGACCCGGGACTAGCGGCTCCTACGAGCAGTACTTC.

This sequence joins TRBV4-1 and TRBJ2-3, with a possible D match to TRBD1 (5 bases). The V end was cut by 6 bases, the J end by 6 bases, with 16 bases between. This CDR3 region has 14 residues. Germline CDR1 is MGHRA and CDR2 is YSYEKL. In DNA, the CDR3 is TGCGCCAGCAGATCTGCAGGGCGGTTGGATACGCAGTATTTT. Its translation is CASRSAGRLDTQYF.

The CDR3, as DNA: TGCGCCAGCAGCCAAGATTTGCGGGCCGACGACGAGCAGTACTTC. The encoded protein is CASSQDLRADDEQYF. This sequence joins TRBV4-3 and TRBJ2-7; a weak D match, TRBD2 (5 bases). The V gene lost 0 bases and the J gene lost 5 bases, with 14 bases spanning the gap. Germline CDR1 is LGHNA and CDR2 is YSLEER. CDR3 length: 15 amino acids.

The chain employs TRBV19 and TRBJ1-1; 9 nucleotides align to TRBD1. Germline V lookup: CDR1 LNHDA, CDR2 SQIVND (reference sequence). CDR3 length equals 15 residues. The trim removed 7 bases at V and 3 bases at J, leaving 9 bases unmatched. The CDR3 spells CASIYRGRGDTEAFF. The CDR3 nucleotides read TGTGCCAGTATTTACAGGGGGCGCGGGGACACTGAAGCTTTCTTT.

The chain employs TRBV28 and TRBJ2-1, with 7 bases identical to TRBD1. The germline V gene encodes CDR1 MDHEN and CDR2 SYDVKM. The V segment lost 6 bases and the J segment 5 bases; nucleotides outside the gene matches: 13. This CDR3 is 16 amino acids long. In DNA, the CDR3 is TGTGCCAGCAGCTCCTGGATGAGACAGGGTGACAATGAGCAGTTCTTC. Translation: CASSSWMRQGDNEQFF.

The V gene is TRBV4-2, the J gene TRBJ2-1; 8 nucleotides match TRBD2. J gave up 5 bases and V 0 bases, and 12 bases lay outside the gene matches. Germline loops: CDR1 LGHNA, CDR2 YNFKEQ. The CDR3 loop spans 18 amino acids. CDR3 DNA sequence: TGTGCCAGCAGCCAAGACTCAACGGGAGGGCTTGGTGACAATGAGCAGTTCTTC. Protein sequence: CASSQDSTGGLGDNEQFF.

J is TRBJ1-5 and V is TRBV7-2; D gene unclear. V shed 4 bases and J shed 7 bases, with 8 bases lying between them. The CDR3 is made up of 12 amino acids. Germline CDR1 reads SGHTA; CDR2 reads FQGNSA. CDR3 sequence reads: CASSSGVQPQHF. In nucleotides, the CDR3 is TGTGCCAGCAGCTCGGGTGTCCAGCCCCAGCATTTT. The full variable domain, its missing parts supplied by reference TRBV7-2 and TRBJ1-5, is GAGVSQSPSNKVTEKGKDVELRCDPISGHTALYWYRQSLGQGLEFLIYFQGNSAPDKSGLPSDRFSAERTGGSVSTLTIQRTQQEDSAVYLCASSSGVQPQHFGDGTRLSIL.

The chain recombines TRBV5-5 with TRBJ2-7, with no clear D. V was shortened by 1 base and J by 2 bases, with 10 bases between the two germline ends. Per the germline V gene, CDR1 is SGHKS and CDR2 is YYEKEE (reference sequence). The CDR3 totals 14 residues. The CDR3 region is CASSLWQLAYEQYF. The CDR3 bases are TGTGCCAGCAGCTTGTGGCAGCTAGCCTACGAGCAGTACTTC.

In regard to this clone: Other DNA sequences within the sample encode an identical CDR3. The rearrangement links TRBV27 to TRBJ2-5; D possibly corresponds to TRBD2 (5 bases). The CDR3 consists of 13 residues. CDR1 is MNHEY, CDR2 SMNVEV, per germline (reference sequence). Trimming took 5 bases from V and 4 from J, leaving 11 bases between them. CDR3 in amino acids: CASSSSRGETQYF. CDR3 in DNA: TGTGCCAGCAGTAGCTCCCGGGGAGAGACCCAGTACTTC.

This clone was seen a handful of times. This chain links TRBV5-5 with TRBJ1-4; TRBD1 is a possible D gene (6 bases). V lost 2 bases and J 7 bases, leaving 12 bases between the germline ends. The CDR3 contains 14 residues. Germline lookup yields CDR1 SGHKS and CDR2 YYEKEE (reference sequence). The CDR3 DNA follows: TGTGCCAGCAGCTTCGGGACAAGGGTTGAAAAACTGTTTTTT. Its protein product is CASSFGTRVEKLFF.

J is TRBJ1-1 and V is TRBV4-1; D is uncertain. CDR1 and CDR2 from the germline V gene are MGHRA and YSYEKL. With 6 bases removed from V and 4 bases from J, the gap between germline ends came to 15 bases. This CDR3 has 14 residues. The DNA for the CDR3 is TGCGCCAGCAGGCGAGGCACGGATTTCACTGAAGCTTTCTTT. It encodes CASRRGTDFTEAFF.

The chain joins TRBV11-3 to TRBJ2-3; D is ambiguous. Per the germline V gene, CDR1 is SGHNT and CDR2 is YENEEA. The V gene lost 5 bases and the J gene lost 0 bases, with 6 bases spanning the gap. The CDR3 has 13 amino acids. The CDR3 loop reads CASSRGSTDTQYF. CDR3 coding DNA: TGTGCCAGCAGCCGCGGAAGCACAGATACGCAGTATTTT.

This chain connects TRBV4-3 to TRBJ2-1, with a possible D match to TRBD2 (5 bases). The CDR3 spans 12 residues. CDR1 and CDR2 (germline): LGHNA, YSLEER. Between the trimmed V and J ends, which lost 0 bases and 9 bases, there was a span of 6 bases. DNA of the CDR3: TGCGCCAGCAGCCAAGAGGACTCTGAGCAGTTCTTC. It encodes CASSQEDSEQFF.

This chain uses TRBV30 with TRBJ2-2; D is undetermined. The CDR3 runs 13 residues. The germline V and J ends were trimmed by 2 bases and 5 bases, with 9 bases remaining between them. Germline V CDR1 and CDR2: GTSNPN, SVGIG (reference sequence). The chain's CDR3 is CAWSIIGTGELFF. The CDR3 nucleotides read TGTGCCTGGAGTATCATCGGGACCGGGGAGCTGTTTTTT.

The chain recombines TRBV5-1 with TRBJ2-3; 8 nucleotides agree with TRBD2. V shed 4 bases, J shed 4 bases, and the junction held 11 bases outside the gene matches. CDR3 size: 16 residues. Germline CDR1 SGHRS, CDR2 YFSETQ. The CDR3 region has the DNA TGCGCCAGCAGCCGCATACTAGCGGAGGGGGCAGATACGCAGTATTTT. Its translation is CASSRILAEGADTQYF.

This clone turned up a few times. The chain links TRBV7-8 to TRBJ2-2, with 11 bases lining up with TRBD2. With 4 bases clipped from V and 3 bases from J, the junction kept 4 bases outside the gene matches. CDR1 SGHVS and CDR2 FQNEAQ come from the germline V gene. The CDR3 loop spans 16 amino acids. CDR3 in amino acids: CASSSPLAGDTGELFF. The CDR3 nucleotides are TGTGCCAGCAGCTCCCCACTAGCGGGAGACACCGGGGAGCTGTTTTTT.

This sequence joins TRBV27 and TRBJ1-5; 10 bases line up with TRBD1. The CDR3 runs 16 residues. CDR1 and CDR2 (germline): MNHEY, SMNVEV (reference sequence). V lost 6 bases, J lost 3 bases, and 8 bases stayed unmatched. CDR3 sequence: CASSQGQGFDNQPQHF. CDR3 coding DNA: TGTGCCAGCAGCCAGGGACAGGGGTTCGACAATCAGCCCCAGCATTTT.

The rearrangement uses TRBV7-3 and TRBJ2-1, with 8 bases that match TRBD2. CDR3 length: 17 amino acids. Germline V gene lookup returns CDR1 SGHTA and CDR2 FQGTGA. Germline trimming cut 4 bases from V and 5 bases from J; bases unmatched to any gene: 13. CDR3 amino acids: CASSSPMRGVRNNEQFF. CDR3 bases: TGTGCCAGCAGCTCCCCCATGCGGGGGGTGAGAAACAATGAGCAGTTCTTC.

This clone showed up just once. The rearrangement joins TRBV11-1 to TRBJ2-7; 11 bases match TRBD1. The CDR3 sequence is 14 residues long. Germline CDR1 SGHAT, CDR2 FQDESV (reference sequence). The V and J ends lost 4 bases and 5 bases, in that order; junction bases with no gene match: 4. The CDR3 DNA is TGTGCCAGCAGCTCGTGGGACAGGGGGGACGAGCAGTACTTC. It is translated as CASSSWDRGDEQYF.

CDR3 DNA sequence: TGTGCCAGCAGCTTTCAGGGGAAGAGAACCTACGAGCAGTACTTC. This sequence encodes CASSFQGKRTYEQYF. The chain couples TRBV5-6 to TRBJ2-7; D perhaps matches TRBD1 (6 bases). The CDR3 has 15 residues. The germline V gene encodes CDR1 SGHDT and CDR2 YYEEEE. Between the trimmed V and J ends, which lost 2 bases and 2 bases, there was a span of 14 bases.